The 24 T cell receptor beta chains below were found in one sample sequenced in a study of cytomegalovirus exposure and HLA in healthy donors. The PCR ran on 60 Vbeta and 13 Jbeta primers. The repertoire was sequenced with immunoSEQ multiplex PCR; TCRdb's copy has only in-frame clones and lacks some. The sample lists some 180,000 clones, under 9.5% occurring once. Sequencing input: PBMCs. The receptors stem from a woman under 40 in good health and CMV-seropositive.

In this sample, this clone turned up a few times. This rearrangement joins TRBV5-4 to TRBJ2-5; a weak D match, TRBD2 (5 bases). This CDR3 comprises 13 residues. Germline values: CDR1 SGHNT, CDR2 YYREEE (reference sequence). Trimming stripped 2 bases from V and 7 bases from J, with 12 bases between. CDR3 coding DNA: TGTGCCAGCAGCTTTTTCCCCGAGGGGACCCAGTACTTC. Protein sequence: CASSFFPEGTQYF.

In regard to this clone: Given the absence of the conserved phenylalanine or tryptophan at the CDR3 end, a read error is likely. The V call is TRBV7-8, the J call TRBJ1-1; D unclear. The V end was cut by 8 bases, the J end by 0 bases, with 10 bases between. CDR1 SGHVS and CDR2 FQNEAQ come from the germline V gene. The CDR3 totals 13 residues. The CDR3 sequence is CASGLDMNTEAFV. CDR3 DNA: TGTGCCAGCGGCCTTGACATGAACACTGAAGCTTTCGTT.

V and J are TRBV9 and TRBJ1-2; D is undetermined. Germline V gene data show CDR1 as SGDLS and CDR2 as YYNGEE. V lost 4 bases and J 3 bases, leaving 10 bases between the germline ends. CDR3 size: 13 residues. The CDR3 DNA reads TGTGCCAGCAGCCCCGACGGGTACTATGGCTACACCTTC. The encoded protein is CASSPDGYYGYTF.

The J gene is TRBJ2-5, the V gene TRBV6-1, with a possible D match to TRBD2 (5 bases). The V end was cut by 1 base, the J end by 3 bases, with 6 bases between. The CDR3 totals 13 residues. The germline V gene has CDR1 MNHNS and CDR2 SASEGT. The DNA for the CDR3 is TGTGCCAGCAGTGAAGTGAGGGAAGAGACCCAGTACTTC. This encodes CASSEVREETQYF.

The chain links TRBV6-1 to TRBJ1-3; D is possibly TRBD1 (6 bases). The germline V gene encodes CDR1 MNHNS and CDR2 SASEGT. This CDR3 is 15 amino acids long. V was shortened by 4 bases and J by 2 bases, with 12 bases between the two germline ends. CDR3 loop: CASSVFGQTGNTIYF. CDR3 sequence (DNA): TGTGCCAGCAGTGTTTTTGGACAGACTGGAAACACCATATATTTT.

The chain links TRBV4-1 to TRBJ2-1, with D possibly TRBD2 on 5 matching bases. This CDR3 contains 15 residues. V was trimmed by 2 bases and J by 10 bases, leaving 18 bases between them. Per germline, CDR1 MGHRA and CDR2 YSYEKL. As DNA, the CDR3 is TGCGCCAGCAGCCAAATTTCGACTAATGTCGGAGAGCAGTTCTTC. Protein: CASSQISTNVGEQFF.

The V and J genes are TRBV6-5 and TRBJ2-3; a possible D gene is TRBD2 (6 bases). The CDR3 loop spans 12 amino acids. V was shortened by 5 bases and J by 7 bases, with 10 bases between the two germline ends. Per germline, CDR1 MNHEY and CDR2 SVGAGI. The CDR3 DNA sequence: TGTGCCAGCAGTGGGCGGGGTAATACGCAGTATTTT. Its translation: CASSGRGNTQYF.

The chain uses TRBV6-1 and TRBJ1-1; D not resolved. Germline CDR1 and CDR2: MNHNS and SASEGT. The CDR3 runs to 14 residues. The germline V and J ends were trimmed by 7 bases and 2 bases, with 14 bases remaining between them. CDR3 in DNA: TGTGCCAGCACCATCTACAGACACAACACTGAAGCTTTCTTT. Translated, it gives CASTIYRHNTEAFF.

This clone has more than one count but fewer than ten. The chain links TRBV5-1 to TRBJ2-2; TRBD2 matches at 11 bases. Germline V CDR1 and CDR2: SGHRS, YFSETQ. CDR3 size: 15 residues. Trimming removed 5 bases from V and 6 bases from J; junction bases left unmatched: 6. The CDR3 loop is CASRATSGTSGELFF. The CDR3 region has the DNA TGCGCCAGCAGAGCGACTAGCGGGACCTCCGGGGAGCTGTTTTTT.

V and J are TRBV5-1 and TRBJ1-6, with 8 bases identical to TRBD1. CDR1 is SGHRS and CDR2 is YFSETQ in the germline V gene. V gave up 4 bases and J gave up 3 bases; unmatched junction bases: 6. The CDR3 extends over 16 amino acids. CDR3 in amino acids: CASSGGQAIYNSPLHF. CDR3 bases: TGCGCCAGCAGCGGGGGACAGGCGATCTATAATTCACCCCTCCACTTT.

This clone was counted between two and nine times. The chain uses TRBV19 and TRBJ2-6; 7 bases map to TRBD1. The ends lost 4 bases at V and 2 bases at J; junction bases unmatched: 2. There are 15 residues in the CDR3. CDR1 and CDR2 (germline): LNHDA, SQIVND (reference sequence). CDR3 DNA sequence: TGTGCCAGTAGTAGAGACAGGGCTGGGGCCAACGTCCTGACTTTC. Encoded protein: CASSRDRAGANVLTF. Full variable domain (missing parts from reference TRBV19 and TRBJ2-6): DGGITQSPKYLFRKEGQNVTLSCEQNLNHDAMYWYRQDPGQGLRLIYYSQIVNDFQKGDIAEGYSVSREKKESFPLTVTSAQKNPTAFYLCASSRDRAGANVLTFGAGSRLTVL.

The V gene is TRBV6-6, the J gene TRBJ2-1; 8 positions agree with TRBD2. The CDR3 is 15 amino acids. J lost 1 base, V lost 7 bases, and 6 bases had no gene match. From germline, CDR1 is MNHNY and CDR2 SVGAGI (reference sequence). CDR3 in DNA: TGTGCCAGCATTATAGCGGGAAAGTCCTACAATGAGCAGTTCTTC. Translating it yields CASIIAGKSYNEQFF.

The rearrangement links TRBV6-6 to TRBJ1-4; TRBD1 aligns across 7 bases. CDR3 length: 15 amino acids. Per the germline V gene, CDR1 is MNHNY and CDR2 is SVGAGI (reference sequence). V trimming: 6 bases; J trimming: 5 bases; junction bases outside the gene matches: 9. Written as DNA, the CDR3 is TGTGCCAGCAGACACAGACAGGGCTTAAATGAAAAACTGTTTTTT. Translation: CASRHRQGLNEKLFF.

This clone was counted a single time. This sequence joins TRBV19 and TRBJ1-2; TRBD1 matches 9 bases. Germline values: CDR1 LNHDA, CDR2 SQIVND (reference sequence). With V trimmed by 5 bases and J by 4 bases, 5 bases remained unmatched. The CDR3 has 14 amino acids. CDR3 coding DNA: TGTGCCAGTAGTCGGGGACAGGGCGGCTATGGCTACACCTTC. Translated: CASSRGQGGYGYTF. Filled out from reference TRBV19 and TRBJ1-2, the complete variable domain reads DGGITQSPKYLFRKEGQNVTLSCEQNLNHDAMYWYRQDPGQGLRLIYYSQIVNDFQKGDIAEGYSVSREKKESFPLTVTSAQKNPTAFYLCASSRGQGGYGYTFGSGTRLTVV.

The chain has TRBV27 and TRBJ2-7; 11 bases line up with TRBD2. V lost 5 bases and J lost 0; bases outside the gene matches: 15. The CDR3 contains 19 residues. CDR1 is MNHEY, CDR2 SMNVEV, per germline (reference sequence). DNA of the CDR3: TGTGCCAGCAGTACTAGAGTACTAGCGGGAGCGATCAGCTCCTACGAGCAGTACTTC. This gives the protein CASSTRVLAGAISSYEQYF.

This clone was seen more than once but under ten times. Here the CDR3 DNA reads TGCGCCAGCAGTGAGGTGCCGGGACACTTAGGGATAGGCATGAACACTGAAGCTTTCTTT. It codes for CASSEVPGHLGIGMNTEAFF. The genes are TRBV10-1 and TRBJ1-1, with D perhaps TRBD1 (6 bases). V lost 2 bases, J lost 0 bases, and 25 bases lay in between. CDR3 length: 20 amino acids. Germline V gene lookup returns CDR1 WNHNN and CDR2 SYGVQD (reference sequence).

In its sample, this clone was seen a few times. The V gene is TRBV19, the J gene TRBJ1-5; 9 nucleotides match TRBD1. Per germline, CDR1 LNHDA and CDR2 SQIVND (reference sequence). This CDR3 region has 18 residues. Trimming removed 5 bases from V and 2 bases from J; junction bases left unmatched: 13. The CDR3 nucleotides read TGTGCCAGTAGTTATAGAAGACAGGGGGGGGTGGGCAATCAGCCCCAGCATTTT. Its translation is CASSYRRQGGVGNQPQHF.

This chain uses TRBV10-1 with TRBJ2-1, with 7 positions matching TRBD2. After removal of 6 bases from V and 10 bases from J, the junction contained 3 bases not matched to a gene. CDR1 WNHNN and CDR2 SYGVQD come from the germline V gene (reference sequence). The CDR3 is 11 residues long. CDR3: CASSAGGEQFF. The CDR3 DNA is TGCGCCAGCAGCGCCGGGGGGGAGCAGTTCTTC.

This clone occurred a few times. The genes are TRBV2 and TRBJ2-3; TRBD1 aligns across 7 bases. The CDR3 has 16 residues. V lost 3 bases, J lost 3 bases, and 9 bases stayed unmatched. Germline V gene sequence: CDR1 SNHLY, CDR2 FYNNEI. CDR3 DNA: TGTGCCAGCAGTGAGTCCAGAAGGGGGCAGACAGATACGCAGTATTTT. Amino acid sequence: CASSESRRGQTDTQYF.

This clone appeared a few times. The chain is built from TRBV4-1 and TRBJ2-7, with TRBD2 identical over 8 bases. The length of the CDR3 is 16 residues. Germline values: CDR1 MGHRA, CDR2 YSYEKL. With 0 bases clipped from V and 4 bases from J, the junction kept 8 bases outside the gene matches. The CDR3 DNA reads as TGCGCCAGCAGCCAAGACAGGGGACTAGGACCTTACGAGCAGTACTTC. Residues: CASSQDRGLGPYEQYF.

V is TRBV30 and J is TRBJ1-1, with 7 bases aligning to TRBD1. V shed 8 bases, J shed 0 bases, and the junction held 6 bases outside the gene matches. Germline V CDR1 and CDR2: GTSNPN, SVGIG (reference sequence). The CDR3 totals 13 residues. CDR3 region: CARKGALNTEAFF. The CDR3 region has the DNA TGTGCCCGGAAGGGGGCTTTGAACACTGAAGCTTTCTTT.

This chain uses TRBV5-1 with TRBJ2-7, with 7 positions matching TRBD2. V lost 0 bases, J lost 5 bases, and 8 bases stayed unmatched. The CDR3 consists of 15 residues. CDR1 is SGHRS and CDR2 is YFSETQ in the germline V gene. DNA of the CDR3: TGCGCCAGCAGCTTGGACCACGGGGGGTTGAACGAGCAGTACTTC. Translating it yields CASSLDHGGLNEQYF.

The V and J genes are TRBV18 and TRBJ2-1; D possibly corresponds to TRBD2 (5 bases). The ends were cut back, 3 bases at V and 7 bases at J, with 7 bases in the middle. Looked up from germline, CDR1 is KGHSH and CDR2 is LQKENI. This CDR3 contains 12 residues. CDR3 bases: TGTGCCAGCTCACCGAGGGTAAATGAGCAGTTCTTC. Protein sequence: CASSPRVNEQFF.

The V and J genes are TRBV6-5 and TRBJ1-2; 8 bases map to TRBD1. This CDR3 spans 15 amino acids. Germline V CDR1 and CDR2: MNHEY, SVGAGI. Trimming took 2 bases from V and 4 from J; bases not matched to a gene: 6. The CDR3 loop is CASSYRGQGAYGYTF. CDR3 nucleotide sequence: TGTGCCAGCAGTTACAGGGGGCAGGGGGCCTATGGCTACACCTTC.